The 15 T cell receptor beta chains below come from one sample, sequenced in a study of cytomegalovirus exposure and HLA in healthy donors (dated by TCRdb to 2016 to 2017). The library relied on the immunoSEQ multiplex PCR assay. A mixture of 60 forward primers for TCR Vbeta segments and 13 reverse primers for TCR Jbeta segments was used in the multiplex PCR. TCRdb stores this immuneACCESS table with in-frame sequences only. Part of the clones is absent; in the studies checked, under half of the shortfall reflects unresolved V genes, and no reason is known for the rest. This sample holds some 78,000 clones; about 80% were observed only once. The ten largest account for 20% to 30% of the sample. Sequenced: PBMCs. These receptors were collected from a woman aged 50 to 60 in good health and CMV-seropositive.

Details on this clone: The junction departs from germline at one end; a sequencing error may be responsible. Additional DNA sequences in this sample encode the identical CDR3. The CDR3 loop reads CASSTDRELNSPLHF. The CDR3 coding sequence is TGTGCCAGCAGTACGGACAGGGAACTTAATTCACCCCTCCATTTT. This chain uses TRBV6-6 with TRBJ1-6; 8 bases align to TRBD1. The CDR3 runs to 15 residues. Looked up from germline, CDR1 is MNHNY and CDR2 is SVGAGI (reference sequence).

This rearrangement joins TRBV10-3 to TRBJ2-3; tentative D call: TRBD2 (5 bases). The CDR3 spans 11 residues. The germline V gene encodes CDR1 ENHRY and CDR2 SYGVKD. The CDR3 DNA reads as TGTGCAGGCGGGTACACAGATACGCAGTATTTT. This encodes CAGGYTDTQYF.

The chain recombines TRBV6-1 with TRBJ1-5, with a weak D call TRBD1 (6 bases). The CDR3 covers 15 residues. V was shortened by 7 bases and J by 0 bases, with 13 bases between the two germline ends. Germline values: CDR1 MNHNS, CDR2 SASEGT. CDR3: CASTLDSLSNQPQHF. DNA for the CDR3: TGTGCCAGCACCCTGGACAGCCTTAGCAATCAGCCCCAGCATTTT.

This chain uses TRBV7-9 with TRBJ1-1, with D uncertain. This CDR3 is 16 amino acids long. The V end lost 0 bases, the J end lost 0 bases, and 11 bases lay between the germline ends. Germline V gene data show CDR1 as SEHNR and CDR2 as FQNEAQ (reference sequence). The CDR3 nucleotides read TGTGCCAGCAGCTTAGCGACCGGGGTCATGAACACTGAAGCTTTCTTT. Translation gives CASSLATGVMNTEAFF.

The V call is TRBV5-6, the J call TRBJ2-4; 12 bases line up with TRBD2. The CDR3 is made up of 16 amino acids. Germline CDR1 and CDR2: SGHDT and YYEEEE. J was trimmed by 0 bases and V by 3 bases; bases with no gene match: 1. CDR3 coding DNA: TGTGCCAGCAGCTCGGGACTAGCGGGAGCCAAAAACATTCAGTACTTC. Its translation: CASSSGLAGAKNIQYF.

Comments on this clone: A read error may account for a junction end that differs from germline. Written as DNA, the CDR3 is TGTGCCAGCAGTGAAGCGTCGGCAGGGGGCAATTTACCCCTCCACTTT. This encodes CASSEASAGGNLPLHF. The V and J genes are TRBV6-1 and TRBJ1-6; 8 nucleotides line up with TRBD1. The CDR3 spans 16 residues. Germline V gene lookup returns CDR1 MNHNS and CDR2 SASEGT.

The rearrangement uses TRBV4-1 and TRBJ1-3; TRBD1 is a possible D gene (5 bases). CDR1 and CDR2 (germline): MGHRA, YSYEKL. The CDR3 runs to 15 residues. The V end was cut by 1 base, the J end by 0 bases, with 7 bases between. The CDR3 DNA sequence: TGCGCCAGCAGCCAAGGACAGTTCTCTGGAAACACCATATATTTT. Its translation is CASSQGQFSGNTIYF.

This rearrangement joins TRBV7-9 to TRBJ1-6; the D gene is possibly TRBD1 (6 bases). Trimming took off 5 bases at V and 5 bases at J, with 13 bases between the two ends. This CDR3 is built from 15 residues. Germline V gene sequence: CDR1 SEHNR, CDR2 FQNEAQ (reference sequence). The CDR3 spells CASSPGTQNNSPLHF. In nucleotides, the CDR3 is TGTGCCAGCAGCCCCGGGACACAGAATAATTCACCCCTCCACTTT. The entire variable domain, with the rest obtained from reference TRBV7-9 and TRBJ1-6, is as follows: DTGVSQNPRHKITKRGQNVTFRCDPISEHNRLYWYRQTLGQGPEFLTYFQNEAQLEKSRLLSDRFSAERPKGSFSTLEIQRTEQGDSAMYLCASSPGTQNNSPLHFGNGTRLTVT.

The CDR3 here is CASSLGRQGSSGNTIYF. Here the CDR3 DNA reads TGTGCCAGCAGCTTAGGGAGGCAAGGATCCTCTGGAAACACCATATATTTT. J is TRBJ1-3 and V is TRBV7-8; no definite D call. The germline gives CDR1 SGHVS, CDR2 FQNEAQ. Trimming removed 1 base from V and 0 bases from J, with 13 bases in between. CDR3 length: 17 amino acids.

The table lists this clone with a few counts. The chain is built from TRBV5-1 and TRBJ2-3; 8 positions agree with TRBD2. V was clipped by 6 bases and J by 5 bases; unmatched bases: 8. Germline V lookup: CDR1 SGHRS, CDR2 YFSETQ. The CDR3 has 14 residues. CDR3 nucleotide sequence: TGCGCCAGCAATTCGGGAGGGCCAGTAGATACGCAGTATTTT. Translated, it gives CASNSGGPVDTQYF.

The rearrangement joins TRBV7-8 to TRBJ2-1; no definite D call. Trimming stripped 0 bases from V and 4 bases from J, with 7 bases between. The CDR3 covers 14 residues. Per germline, CDR1 SGHVS and CDR2 FQNEAQ. CDR3 nucleotide sequence: TGTGCCAGCAGCTTAGCGCACGGTTACAATGAGCAGTTCTTC. It specifies CASSLAHGYNEQFF.

The chain has TRBV7-8 and TRBJ2-7; TRBD1 matches at 8 bases. Germline V gene lookup returns CDR1 SGHVS and CDR2 FQNEAQ. CDR3 length: 14 residues. Germline trimming cut 1 base from V and 1 base from J; bases unmatched to any gene: 0. CDR3 DNA sequence: TGTGCCAGCAGCTTAGGGACAGGGTCCTACGAGCAGTACGTC. Its translation: CASSLGTGSYEQYV.

This chain uses TRBV28 with TRBJ1-3; D is unclear. This CDR3 has 14 residues. Between the trimmed V and J ends, which lost 2 bases and 3 bases, there was a span of 8 bases. Per the germline V gene, CDR1 is MDHEN and CDR2 is SYDVKM. This CDR3 is CASSLVGSGNTIYF. DNA for the CDR3: TGTGCCAGCAGTTTAGTGGGGAGTGGAAACACCATATATTTT.

The CDR3 spells CASSGGGFFGYTF. DNA of the CDR3: TGTGCCAGCAGCGGAGGAGGGTTCTTCGGGTACACCTTC. The V and J genes are TRBV9 and TRBJ1-2; D unresolved. The CDR3 has 13 residues. The V and J ends lost 3 bases and 11 bases respectively, with 17 bases between them. Germline CDR1 is SGDLS and CDR2 is YYNGEE.

The V and J genes are TRBV7-8 and TRBJ1-1; no reliable D call. The germline V gene encodes CDR1 SGHVS and CDR2 FQNEAQ. The germline V and J ends were trimmed by 4 bases and 1 base, with 13 bases remaining between them. The CDR3 is 15 amino acids. The CDR3 DNA reads TGTGCCAGCAGCTCTCTAGGATTCACGAACACTGAAGCTTTCTTT. Translated: CASSSLGFTNTEAFF.